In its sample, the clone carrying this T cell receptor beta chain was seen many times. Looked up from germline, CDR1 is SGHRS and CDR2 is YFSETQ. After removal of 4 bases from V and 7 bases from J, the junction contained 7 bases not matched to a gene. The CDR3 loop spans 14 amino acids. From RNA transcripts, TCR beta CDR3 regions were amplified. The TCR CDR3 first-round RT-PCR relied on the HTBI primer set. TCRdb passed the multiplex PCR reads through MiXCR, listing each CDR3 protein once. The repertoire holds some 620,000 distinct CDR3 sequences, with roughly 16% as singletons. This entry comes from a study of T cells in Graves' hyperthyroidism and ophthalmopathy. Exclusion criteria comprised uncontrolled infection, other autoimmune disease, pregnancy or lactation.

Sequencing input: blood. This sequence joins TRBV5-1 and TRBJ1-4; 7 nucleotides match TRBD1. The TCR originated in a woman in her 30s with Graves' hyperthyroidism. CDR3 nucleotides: TGCGCCAGCAGCCCCCGACAGGGCGGTGAAAAACTGTTTTTT. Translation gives CASSPRQGGEKLFF.